The 19 T cell receptor beta chains reported below all come from one sample, sequenced in a study of blood T cell repertoires in COVID-19. The protocol was immunoSEQ multiplex PCR, while the TCRdb copy is restricted to in-frame clones and leaves out a portion. The sample has 210,000 or so clones; 84% are singletons. The sequencing sample was made of peripheral blood. These receptors originate from a woman between 65 and 79 years old with active or convalescent COVID-19.

The chain joins TRBV9 to TRBJ1-1, with D perhaps matching TRBD1 (6 bases). The germline CDR1 and CDR2 sequences are SGDLS and YYNGEE. V was clipped by 0 bases and J by 6 bases, with 15 bases between them. There are 15 residues in the CDR3. Written as DNA, the CDR3 is TGTGCCAGCAGCGTAGTAGGGGCAGGGGCAGCTGAAGCTTTCTTT. Protein: CASSVVGAGAAEAFF.

The genes are TRBV18 and TRBJ1-4; the D gene is possibly TRBD1 (6 bases). The CDR3 is 15 amino acids. Germline V gene data show CDR1 as KGHSH and CDR2 as LQKENI. Trimming pared 6 bases from V and 5 bases from J, leaving 16 bases between. For the CDR3, the DNA is TGTGCCAGCTCTCCCTCGACCCAGGGGAATGAAAAACTGTTTTTT. It is translated as CASSPSTQGNEKLFF.

In this sample, this clone turned up a few times. CDR3 nucleotides: TGCGCCAGCAGCCCGGAGGCTAGCGGGAACACCGGGGAGCTGTTTTTT. Translated, it gives CASSPEASGNTGELFF. The J gene is TRBJ2-2, the V gene TRBV5-1, with 7 bases aligning to TRBD2. The V gene end was trimmed by 4 bases and the J gene end by 1 base; junction bases not matched to a gene: 7. Germline V gene lookup returns CDR1 SGHRS and CDR2 YFSETQ. The CDR3 is made up of 16 amino acids.

V is TRBV6-5 and J is TRBJ1-5; perhaps TRBD1 as D (5 bases). Trimming left V 7 bases short and J 2 bases short, with 15 bases between. Looked up from germline, CDR1 is MNHEY and CDR2 is SVGAGI. This CDR3 has 15 residues. The CDR3 DNA sequence: TGTGCCAGCAATCCCCGGGGGGATGGCAATCAGCCCCAGCATTTT. This translates into CASNPRGDGNQPQHF.

The chain uses TRBV4-1 and TRBJ1-4, with D perhaps matching TRBD1 (6 bases). The CDR3 length is 14 residues. Trimming left V 4 bases short and J 7 bases short, with 13 bases between. Germline assignment: CDR1 MGHRA and CDR2 YSYEKL. CDR3: CASSLQGYAEKLFF. The CDR3 nucleotides are TGCGCCAGCAGCCTTCAGGGGTACGCTGAAAAACTGTTTTTT.

This clone was detected a few times. This chain joins TRBV7-6 and TRBJ2-1; 9 positions match TRBD2. CDR3 length: 15 residues. V shed 6 bases and J 7 bases; nucleotides not matched to a gene: 10. Germline loops: CDR1 SGHVS, CDR2 FNYEAQ. The CDR3 DNA follows: TGTGCCAGCAGTTCCCGGCGGGAGGGATTTAATGAGCAGTTCTTC. Translating gives CASSSRREGFNEQFF.

The V gene is TRBV4-2, the J gene TRBJ2-3; TRBD1 matches 9 bases. Unmatched junction bases numbered 2, after V lost 3 bases and J lost 1 base. The length of the CDR3 is 15 residues. Germline V lookup: CDR1 LGHNA, CDR2 YNFKEQ. CDR3 residues: CASSQGQGGTDTQYF. CDR3 DNA: TGTGCCAGCAGCCAGGGACAGGGCGGCACAGATACGCAGTATTTT.

CDR3 region: CASSKGRGLREKLFF. DNA for the CDR3: TGTGCCAGCAGCAAAGGTCGGGGGTTAAGGGAAAAACTGTTTTTT. This chain joins TRBV21-1 and TRBJ1-4. TRBV21-1 is an annotated pseudogene. The CDR3 sequence is 15 residues long.

This chain joins TRBV11-3 and TRBJ2-2; TRBD1 aligns across 9 bases. CDR1 is SGHNT, CDR2 YENEEA, per germline. The CDR3 sequence is 17 residues long. Germline trimming cut 2 bases from V and 2 bases from J; bases unmatched to any gene: 6. The CDR3 loop reads CASSLSGQGSNTGELFF. The CDR3 DNA is TGTGCCAGCAGCTTATCGGGACAGGGATCCAACACCGGGGAGCTGTTTTTT.

The chain is built from TRBV28 and TRBJ2-3; possibly TRBD2 for D (5 bases). The CDR3 totals 14 residues. CDR1 is MDHEN, CDR2 SYDVKM, per germline. Trimming took 11 bases from V and 2 from J, leaving 17 bases between them. CDR3 residues: CAGQRAEITDTQYF. The CDR3 region has the DNA TGTGCCGGTCAACGAGCGGAGATCACAGATACGCAGTATTTT.

The chain employs TRBV27 and TRBJ1-1; D is uncertain. V dropped 4 bases and J dropped 2 bases, with 14 bases sitting between them. Germline V gene sequence: CDR1 MNHEY, CDR2 SMNVEV (reference sequence). CDR3 length: 15 residues. CDR3 residues: CASSSYQTFNTEAFF. CDR3 bases: TGTGCCAGCAGTTCCTATCAGACTTTTAACACTGAAGCTTTCTTT.

The chain links TRBV3-1 (or the pseudogene TRBV3-2) to TRBJ1-3, with D perhaps TRBD1 (5 bases). Looked up from germline, CDR1 is LGHDT and CDR2 is YNNKEL (reference sequence). This CDR3 spans 16 amino acids. V lost 2 bases, J lost 0 bases, and 11 bases lay in between. CDR3 region: CASSQTKTGSGNTIYF. The CDR3, as DNA: TGTGCCAGCAGCCAAACAAAAACAGGCTCTGGAAACACCATATATTTT.

The V gene is TRBV18, the J gene TRBJ2-5; D gene uncertain. The CDR3 is 14 amino acids. Trimming cost V 3 bases and J 4 bases, with 12 bases left between them. Per germline, CDR1 KGHSH and CDR2 LQKENI. The CDR3 is CASSPNSGSETQYF. The CDR3 coding sequence is TGTGCCAGCTCACCTAACAGTGGGTCAGAGACCCAGTACTTC.

The V call is TRBV9, the J call TRBJ2-3, with 9 bases that match TRBD2. The CDR3 loop spans 16 amino acids. V was pared by 4 bases and J by 3 bases, with 9 bases of the junction left unmatched. Germline V gives CDR1 SGDLS, CDR2 YYNGEE. The CDR3 spells CASSSRWREGTDTQYF. In DNA form, the CDR3 reads TGTGCCAGCAGCTCGAGATGGCGGGAGGGGACAGATACGCAGTATTTT.

The chain employs TRBV19 and TRBJ1-2; tentatively, D is TRBD1 (5 bases). This CDR3 is built from 16 residues. Trimming left V 2 bases short and J 6 bases short, with 19 bases between. Germline values: CDR1 LNHDA, CDR2 SQIVND (reference sequence). CDR3 coding DNA: TGTGCCAGTAGTATAATAGGGGTCCAGGCCCCTGATGGCTACACCTTC. Amino acids: CASSIIGVQAPDGYTF.

This chain joins TRBV6-6 and TRBJ1-5; a weak D match, TRBD1 (6 bases). Trimming removed 6 bases from V and 4 bases from J, with 13 bases in between. CDR1 and CDR2 (germline): MNHNY, SVGAGI (reference sequence). The length of the CDR3 is 14 residues. The CDR3 protein is CASSPWDTNQPQHF. The CDR3 DNA reads TGTGCCAGCAGCCCCTGGGACACTAATCAGCCCCAGCATTTT.

This clone was observed at least ten times. The J gene is TRBJ2-1, the V gene TRBV5-4; 8 bases match TRBD1. Per the germline V gene, CDR1 is SGHNT and CDR2 is YYREEE (reference sequence). The CDR3 has 15 amino acids. Trimming took 4 bases from V and 2 from J; bases not matched to a gene: 5. The CDR3: CASSGGQGPYNEQFF. The CDR3 bases are TGTGCCAGCAGCGGTGGACAGGGTCCCTACAATGAGCAGTTCTTC.

This sequence joins TRBV9 and TRBJ2-5; 10 bases are shared with TRBD2. V lost 3 bases and J lost 5; bases outside the gene matches: 16. CDR3 length equals 18 residues. Germline values: CDR1 SGDLS, CDR2 YYNGEE. DNA of the CDR3: TGTGCCAGCAGCGGTGGGGGAGCGGGAGGGCCTTCGATGGAGACCCAGTACTTC. Translation: CASSGGGAGGPSMETQYF.

V usage is TRBV6-5 and J usage is TRBJ2-7, with D tentatively TRBD1 (6 bases). V shed 6 bases and J shed 2 bases, with 14 bases lying between them. Looked up from germline, CDR1 is MNHEY and CDR2 is SVGAGI. The CDR3 spans 14 residues. CDR3 sequence reads: CASSPGTIPYEQYF. The CDR3 region has the DNA TGTGCCAGCAGCCCGGGGACAATCCCCTACGAGCAGTACTTC.